Below, 16 T cell receptor beta chains from the same sample are listed, as sequenced in a study of cytomegalovirus exposure and HLA in healthy donors. The PCR used 60 Vbeta and 13 Jbeta primers. Measured with immunoSEQ multiplex PCR; TCRdb has only the in-frame clones, and not every one. The top ten hold approximately 2.9% of the sample, which has around 170,000 clones, around 84% seen once. Sequences were obtained from PBMCs. The receptors stem from a woman between 45 and 65 years old in good health and CMV-seropositive.

V is TRBV19 and J is TRBJ1-2, with TRBD1 as a possible D gene (6 bases). The V and J ends lost 5 bases and 2 bases respectively, with 18 bases between them. Germline CDR1 reads LNHDA; CDR2 reads SQIVND (reference sequence). CDR3 length: 16 amino acids. CDR3 sequence (DNA): TGTGCCAGTAGTCCCCAATCGAGGGGGTTAAACTATGGCTACACCTTC. Translation gives CASSPQSRGLNYGYTF.

Concerning this clone: This sample also contains other DNA sequences that code for the same CDR3. The rearrangement joins TRBV5-5 to TRBJ2-5; D gene unclear. Per germline, CDR1 SGHKS and CDR2 YYEKEE (reference sequence). The CDR3 has 14 amino acids. Trimming took off 6 bases at V and 1 base at J, with 13 bases between the two ends. CDR3 nucleotides: TGTGCCAGCAAGCAGGCGCCGCTCCAAGAGACCCAGTACTTC. Protein: CASKQAPLQETQYF.

The J gene is TRBJ1-1, the V gene TRBV5-6, with TRBD1 as a possible D gene (6 bases). This CDR3 is 15 amino acids long. The V and J ends lost 4 bases and 4 bases respectively, with 17 bases between them. The V gene's germline CDR1 is SGHDT and CDR2 YYEEEE. CDR3 protein: CASSRYGTQGTEAFF. DNA of the CDR3: TGTGCCAGCAGCCGCTACGGGACACAAGGCACTGAAGCTTTCTTT. Full variable domain (remainder filled in from reference TRBV5-6 and TRBJ1-1): DAGVTQSPTHLIKTRGQQVTLRCSPKSGHDTVSWYQQALGQGPQFIFQYYEEEERQRGNFPDRFSGHQFPNYSSELNVNALLLGDSALYLCASSRYGTQGTEAFFGQGTRLTVV.

The V and J genes are TRBV29-1 and TRBJ1-2; TRBD1 is a possible D gene (6 bases). Germline V CDR1 and CDR2: SQVTM, ANQGSEA. Trimming took 7 bases from V and 7 from J, leaving 19 bases between them. This CDR3 has 13 amino acids. As DNA, the CDR3 is TGCAGCGCCCCGAAGGGCCAGGGGTTTGGCTACACCTTC. Its translation: CSAPKGQGFGYTF. Variable domain in full (rest from reference TRBV29-1 and TRBJ1-2): SAVISQKPSRDICQRGTSLTIQCQVDSQVTMMFWYRQQPGQSLTLIATANQGSEATYESGFVIDKFPISRPNLTFSTLTVSNMSPEDSSIYLCSAPKGQGFGYTFGSGTRLTVV.

The J gene is TRBJ2-7, the V gene TRBV7-6, with TRBD1 identical over 10 bases. Germline CDR1 and CDR2: SGHVS and FNYEAQ. The CDR3 extends over 15 amino acids. Losses at the gene ends were 5 bases for V and 5 bases for J; bases not matched to a gene: 9. Here the CDR3 reads CASSLLGQGVDEQYF. The CDR3, as DNA: TGTGCCAGCAGCCTATTAGGACAGGGGGTGGACGAGCAGTACTTC.

The chain has TRBV7-9 and TRBJ2-1; a possible D gene is TRBD1 (5 bases). Germline lookup yields CDR1 SEHNR and CDR2 FQNEAQ (reference sequence). This CDR3 is 13 amino acids long. V was shortened by 1 base and J by 9 bases, with 10 bases between the two germline ends. CDR3 in DNA: TGTGCCAGCAGCTTAGAGGACAACCGTGAGCAGTTCTTC. Encoded protein: CASSLEDNREQFF.

The V gene is TRBV21-1, the J gene TRBJ2-7; the table assigns TRBD1, which was not confirmed against the DNA. TRBV21-1 is noted as a pseudogene. There are 16 residues in the CDR3. The CDR3 DNA sequence: TGTGCCAGCAGCAAACCTCTCCAGGTTTACTTCTACGAGCAGTACTTC. Translating gives CASSKPLQVYFYEQYF.

This clone was seen a handful of times. One end of the junction fails to match germline, which may point to a read error. The DNA for the CDR3 is TGCGCCAGCAGCCAAGATCGAGCCGGTGAGCAGTACTTC. Its translation is CASSQDRAGEQYF. The rearrangement joins TRBV7-2 to TRBJ2-7; D is uncertain. This CDR3 contains 13 residues. Germline CDR1 reads SGHTA; CDR2 reads FQGNSA.

The genes are TRBV5-1 and TRBJ1-2; unclear D gene. The germline V gene has CDR1 SGHRS and CDR2 YFSETQ. The CDR3 has 12 residues. The V end was cut by 4 bases, the J end by 1 base, with 5 bases between. This CDR3 reads CASSTGNYGYTF. For the CDR3, the DNA is TGCGCCAGCAGCACGGGTAACTATGGCTACACCTTC.

The genes are TRBV6-6 and TRBJ2-5, with D possibly matching TRBD1 (6 bases). Deletions cut 4 bases from V and 5 bases from J, with 14 bases between. The CDR3 runs 14 residues. Germline CDR1 is MNHNY and CDR2 is SVGAGI (reference sequence). CDR3 nucleotide sequence: TGTGCCAGCAGTTTAATACAGGGTGGGGAGACCCAGTACTTC. Amino acid sequence: CASSLIQGGETQYF.

The genes are TRBV30 and TRBJ1-2; 9 bases map to TRBD1. The CDR3 runs 14 residues. Germline assignment: CDR1 GTSNPN and CDR2 SVGIG (reference sequence). Trimming at V came to 3 bases and at J to 5 bases, leaving 7 bases not matched to a gene. The CDR3 sequence is CAWRIQDRGYGYTF. The DNA for the CDR3 is TGTGCCTGGAGGATTCAGGACAGGGGATATGGCTACACCTTC.

The rearrangement uses TRBV2 and TRBJ1-4, with D unclear. V lost 1 base to trimming and J lost 8 bases, with 11 bases between them. In germline, CDR1 is SNHLY, CDR2 FYNNEI. CDR3 length: 14 amino acids. The CDR3, as DNA: TGTGCCAGCAGTGAAGGACGGAAGCGGGAAAAACTGTTTTTT. Its protein is CASSEGRKREKLFF.

The chain links TRBV5-1 to TRBJ2-1; 9 bases fit TRBD2. The CDR3 spans 16 residues. Germline trimming cut 5 bases from V and 9 bases from J; bases unmatched to any gene: 15. Germline V gives CDR1 SGHRS, CDR2 YFSETQ. The CDR3 is CASRGGVARGGFEQFF. Written as DNA, the CDR3 is TGCGCCAGCAGAGGAGGAGTAGCGCGGGGGGGCTTTGAGCAGTTCTTC. Combining the CDR3 with reference TRBV5-1 and TRBJ2-1 gives the whole variable domain KAGVTQTPRYLIKTRGQQVTLSCSPISGHRSVSWYQQTPGQGLQFLFEYFSETQRNKGNFPGRFSGRQFSNSRSEMNVSTLELGDSALYLCASRGGVARGGFEQFFGPGTRLTVL.

This chain links TRBV4-1 with TRBJ2-7, with TRBD1 matching 7 bases. Trimming cost V 1 base and J 1 base; bases outside gene matches: 4. The CDR3 is 15 amino acids. Germline CDR1 and CDR2: MGHRA and YSYEKL. CDR3 nucleotide sequence: TGCGCCAGCAGCCAAGGGACAGGCCCTTCCTACGAGCAGTACTTC. Protein sequence: CASSQGTGPSYEQYF.

V gene TRBV7-3 combines with J gene TRBJ2-3; D is undetermined. CDR3 length: 13 residues. V shed 6 bases and J shed 3 bases, with 10 bases lying between them. CDR1 and CDR2 (germline): SGHTA, FQGTGA. This chain's CDR3 is CASSTGRTDTQYF. CDR3 bases: TGTGCCAGCAGTACCGGTCGAACAGATACGCAGTATTTT.

The chain links TRBV5-1 to TRBJ2-1; 10 positions agree with TRBD2. CDR3 length: 14 residues. Germline V CDR1 and CDR2: SGHRS, YFSETQ. V shed 2 bases and J 14 bases; nucleotides not matched to a gene: 10. The CDR3 nucleotides are TGCGCCAGCAGCTTCGCTAGCGGGGGTGTTTTTGAGTTCTTC. Amino acids: CASSFASGGVFEFF.